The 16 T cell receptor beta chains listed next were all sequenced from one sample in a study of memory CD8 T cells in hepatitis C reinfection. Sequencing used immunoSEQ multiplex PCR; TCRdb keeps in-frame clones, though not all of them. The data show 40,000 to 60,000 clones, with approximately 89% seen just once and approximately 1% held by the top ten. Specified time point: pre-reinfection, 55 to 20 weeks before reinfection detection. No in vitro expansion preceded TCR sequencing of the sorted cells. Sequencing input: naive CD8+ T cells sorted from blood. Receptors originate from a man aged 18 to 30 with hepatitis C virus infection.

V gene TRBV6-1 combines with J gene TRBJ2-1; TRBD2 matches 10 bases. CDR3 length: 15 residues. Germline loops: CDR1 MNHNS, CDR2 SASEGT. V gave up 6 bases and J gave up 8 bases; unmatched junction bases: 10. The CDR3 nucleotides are TGTGCCAGCAGCTTTAGCGGGGGGCCGGGCGATGAGCAGTTCTTC. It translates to CASSFSGGPGDEQFF.

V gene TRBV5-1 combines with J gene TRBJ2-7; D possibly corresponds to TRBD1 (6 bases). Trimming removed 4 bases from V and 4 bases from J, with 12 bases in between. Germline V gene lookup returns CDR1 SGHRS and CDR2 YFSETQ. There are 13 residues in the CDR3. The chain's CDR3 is CASSKTGMYEQYF. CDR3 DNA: TGCGCCAGCAGCAAGACAGGAATGTACGAGCAGTACTTC.

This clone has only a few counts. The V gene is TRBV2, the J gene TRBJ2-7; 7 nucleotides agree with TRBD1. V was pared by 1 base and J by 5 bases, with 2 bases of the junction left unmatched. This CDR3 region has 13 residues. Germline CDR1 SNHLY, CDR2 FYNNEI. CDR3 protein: CASSEEGANEQYV. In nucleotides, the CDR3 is TGTGCCAGCAGTGAAGAGGGGGCGAACGAGCAGTACGTC.

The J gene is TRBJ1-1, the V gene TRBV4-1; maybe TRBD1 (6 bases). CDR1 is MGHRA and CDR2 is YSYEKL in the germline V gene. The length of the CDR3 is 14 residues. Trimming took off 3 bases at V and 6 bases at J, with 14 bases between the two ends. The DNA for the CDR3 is TGCGCCAGCAGCCACATAAACAGGGAAGCTGAAGCTTTCTTT. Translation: CASSHINREAEAFF.

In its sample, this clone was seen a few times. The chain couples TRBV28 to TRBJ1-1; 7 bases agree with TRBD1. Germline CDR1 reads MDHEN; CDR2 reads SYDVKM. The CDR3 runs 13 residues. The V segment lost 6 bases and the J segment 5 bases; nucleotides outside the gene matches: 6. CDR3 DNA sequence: TGTGCCAGCAGCTACAGGGGTGGGACTGAAGCTTTCTTT. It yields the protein CASSYRGGTEAFF.

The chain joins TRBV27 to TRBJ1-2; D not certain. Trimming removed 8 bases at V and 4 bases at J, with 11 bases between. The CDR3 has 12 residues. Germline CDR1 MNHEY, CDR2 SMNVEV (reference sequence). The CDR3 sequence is CASGGVSYGYTF. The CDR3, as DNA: TGTGCCAGCGGAGGCGTCAGCTATGGCTACACCTTC.

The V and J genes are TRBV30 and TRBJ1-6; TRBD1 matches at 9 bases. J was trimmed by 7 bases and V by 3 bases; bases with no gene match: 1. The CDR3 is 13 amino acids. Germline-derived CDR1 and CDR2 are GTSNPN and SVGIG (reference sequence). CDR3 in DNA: TGTGCCTGGAGCGGGACAGGGAATTCACCCCTCCACTTT. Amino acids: CAWSGTGNSPLHF.

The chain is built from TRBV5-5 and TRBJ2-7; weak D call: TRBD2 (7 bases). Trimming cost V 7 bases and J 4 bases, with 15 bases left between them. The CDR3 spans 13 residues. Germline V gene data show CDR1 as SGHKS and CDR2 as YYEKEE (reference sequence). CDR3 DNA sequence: TGTGCCAGCGGGAGGGGACATGGGTACGAGCAGTACGTC. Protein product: CASGRGHGYEQYV.

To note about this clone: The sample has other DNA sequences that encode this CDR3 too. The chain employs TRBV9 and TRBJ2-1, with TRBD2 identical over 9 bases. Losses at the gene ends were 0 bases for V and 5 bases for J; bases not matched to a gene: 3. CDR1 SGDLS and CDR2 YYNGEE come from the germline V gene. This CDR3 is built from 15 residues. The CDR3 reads CASSVEASGDNEQFF. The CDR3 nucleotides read TGTGCCAGCAGCGTAGAGGCTAGCGGGGACAATGAGCAGTTCTTC.

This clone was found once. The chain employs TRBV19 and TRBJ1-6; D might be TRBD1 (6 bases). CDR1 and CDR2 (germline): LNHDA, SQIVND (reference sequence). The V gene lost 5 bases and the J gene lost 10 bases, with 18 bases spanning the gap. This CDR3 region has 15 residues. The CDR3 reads CASSPLQGSGSPLHF. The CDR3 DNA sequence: TGTGCCAGTAGTCCGCTTCAGGGGTCAGGGTCACCCCTCCACTTT.

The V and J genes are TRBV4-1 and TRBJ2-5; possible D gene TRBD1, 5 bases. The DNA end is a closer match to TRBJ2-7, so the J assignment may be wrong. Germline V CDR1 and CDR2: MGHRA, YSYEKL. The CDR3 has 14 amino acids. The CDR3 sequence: CASSPTGSSYEQYF. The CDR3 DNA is TGCGCCAGCAGCCCCACAGGTAGCTCCTACGAGCAGTACTTC.

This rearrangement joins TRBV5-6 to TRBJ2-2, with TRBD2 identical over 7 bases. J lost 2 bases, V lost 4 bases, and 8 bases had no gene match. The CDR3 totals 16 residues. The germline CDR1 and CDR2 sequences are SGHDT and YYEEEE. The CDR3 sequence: CASSPRLASNTGELFF. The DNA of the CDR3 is TGTGCCAGCAGCCCCAGACTAGCCTCTAACACCGGGGAGCTGTTTTTT.

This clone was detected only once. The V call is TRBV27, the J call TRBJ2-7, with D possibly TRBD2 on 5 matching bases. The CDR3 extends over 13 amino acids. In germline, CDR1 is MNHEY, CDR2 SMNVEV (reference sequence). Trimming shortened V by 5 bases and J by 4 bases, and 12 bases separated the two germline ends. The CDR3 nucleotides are TGTGCCAGCAGTCCAGGACTCAAGTACGAGCAGTACTTC. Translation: CASSPGLKYEQYF.

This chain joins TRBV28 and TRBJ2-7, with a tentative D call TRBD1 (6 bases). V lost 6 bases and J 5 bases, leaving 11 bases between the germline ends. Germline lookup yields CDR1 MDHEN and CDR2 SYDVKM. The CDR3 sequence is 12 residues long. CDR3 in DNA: TGTGCCAGCAGCCTAGGGGGACACGAGCAGTACGTC. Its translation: CASSLGGHEQYV.

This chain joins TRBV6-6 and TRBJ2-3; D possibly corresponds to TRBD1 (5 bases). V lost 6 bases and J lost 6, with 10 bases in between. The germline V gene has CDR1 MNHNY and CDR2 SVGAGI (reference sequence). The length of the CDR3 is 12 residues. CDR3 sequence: CASSPDMDTQYF. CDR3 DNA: TGTGCCAGCAGCCCGGACATGGATACGCAGTATTTT.

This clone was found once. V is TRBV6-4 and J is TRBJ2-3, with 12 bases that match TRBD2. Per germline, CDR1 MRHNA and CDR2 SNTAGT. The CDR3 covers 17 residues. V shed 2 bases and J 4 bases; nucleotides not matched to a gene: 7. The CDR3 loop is CASSDGASGGASDTQYF. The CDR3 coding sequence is TGTGCCAGCAGTGACGGGGCTAGCGGGGGGGCGTCAGATACGCAGTATTTT.